These T cell receptor beta chains were read from a single sample in a study of OX40 agonist ivuxolimab in advanced cancers. This table comes from immunoSEQ multiplex PCR, and its TCRdb copy is limited to in-frame clones, with some not included. The profile shows 65,000 to 90,000 clones, 85% to 90% of them singletons. The sample in question was CD4+ or CD8+ T cells sorted from blood, obtained in a trial of the OX40 agonist ivuxolimab. Receptors were obtained from an adult with an advanced solid tumor such as melanoma, head and neck, liver or kidney cancer. Each CDR3 is given with its conserved first and last residue. A D gene is named only where the DNA matches it firmly. Part of the rows lack a size; the others show once, few, many or a class for expanded clones.

J,size,V,D,CDR3,DNA
TRBJ1-2,NA,TRBV27,NA,CASSPRGGYGYTF,TGTGCCAGCAGTCCCCGGGGCGGCTATGGCTACACCTTC
TRBJ2-1,NA,TRBV11-1,TRBD2,CASSVAGGPYNEQFF,TGTGCCAGCAGCGTAGCGGGGGGGCCCTACAATGAGCAGTTCTTC
TRBJ2-7,NA,TRBV11-3,NA,CASSLGGTTTYEQYF,TGTGCCAGCAGCTTGGGCGGGACAACAACCTACGAGCAGTACTTC
TRBJ1-4,NA,TRBV15,TRBD1,CATSSGTGGHLPTNEKLFF,TGTGCCACCAGCAGCGGGACAGGGGGACACCTGCCAACTAATGAAAAACTGTTTTTT
TRBJ2-3,NA,TRBV6-5,NA,CASRDGGYSTDTQYF,TGTGCCAGCAGGGATGGCGGGTACTCAACAGATACGCAGTATTTT
TRBJ1-4,NA,TRBV5-6,NA,CASSLAGVGEKLFF,TGTGCCAGCAGCTTAGCGGGCGTGGGTGAAAAACTGTTTTTT
TRBJ2-7,NA,TRBV19,NA,CASSIGTGSLYEQYF,TGTGCCAGTAGTATAGGAACAGGCAGCCTATACGAGCAGTACTTC
TRBJ2-7,NA,TRBV5-5,TRBD1,CASSLGTGRYF,TGTGCCAGCAGCTTGGGGACAGGGAGGTACTTC
TRBJ2-5,NA,TRBV7-9,TRBD2,CASSLPEGLAGVIPETQYF,TGTGCCAGCAGCTTACCGGAGGGACTAGCGGGAGTCATCCCAGAGACCCAGTACTTC
TRBJ1-6,NA,TRBV27,NA,CASSLIVPTVGSPLHF,TGTGCCAGCAGTTTAATTGTCCCGACGGTTGGTTCACCCCTCCACTTT
TRBJ2-1,NA,TRBV6-4,NA,CASSEDQYNEQFF,TGTGCCAGCAGTGAGGACCAGTACAATGAGCAGTTCTTC
TRBJ2-1,few,TRBV5-4,TRBD2,CASSTIAGNEVF,TGTGCCAGCAGCACAATAGCGGGAAACGAGGTCTTC
TRBJ1-3,NA,TRBV5-5,NA,CASSFGTASGNTIYF,TGTGCCAGCAGCTTTGGGACCGCCTCTGGAAACACCATATATTTT
TRBJ2-7,NA,TRBV9,NA,CASSPMGNSYEQYF,TGTGCCAGCAGCCCAATGGGAAATTCCTACGAGCAGTACTTC
TRBJ2-7,NA,TRBV29-1,NA,CSARGGTSYEQYF,TGCAGCGCGAGAGGGGGGACCTCCTACGAGCAGTACTTC
TRBJ2-7,NA,TRBV5-1,NA,CASSLGWSYEQYF,TGCGCCAGCAGCTTGGGGTGGTCCTACGAGCAGTACTTC